This T cell receptor beta chain was profiled in a study of CD8 T cells in Susac syndrome. Looking at the study overall: Patients with Susac syndrome were therapy-naive, treated with corticosteroids, or treated with intravenous immunoglobulin alone when blood was collected.

RNA was extracted with the RNeasy kit, and a quantity of about 0.5 to 1 ug was reverse transcribed using random hexamers. Using its own MiXCR run on the immunoSEQ multiplex PCR reads, TCRdb lists one record per CDR3 protein. The sample records some 160,000 distinct CDR3 sequences, 90% to 95% being singletons. The TEMRA cells underwent FACS enrichment, while the CD8+ and CD4+ T cells underwent negative isolation. This clonotype was recorded once. Its antigen is unidentified. General study findings and limits: The study admitted that it had a relatively small number of individuals in its TCR sequencing and HLA analysis.

V trimming: 5 bases; J trimming: 5 bases; junction bases outside the gene matches: 8. This CDR3 is built from 14 residues. Germline V gives CDR1 SEHNR, CDR2 FQNEAQ (reference sequence). This TCR derives from a human donor with Susac syndrome. The specimen sequenced was CD4+ T cells from PBMCs. The chain has TRBV7-9 and TRBJ2-7, with 8 bases that match TRBD1. CDR3 protein: CASSHDRGLNEQYF. The CDR3 coding sequence is TGTGCCAGCAGCCACGACAGGGGTCTAAACGAGCAGTACTTC.